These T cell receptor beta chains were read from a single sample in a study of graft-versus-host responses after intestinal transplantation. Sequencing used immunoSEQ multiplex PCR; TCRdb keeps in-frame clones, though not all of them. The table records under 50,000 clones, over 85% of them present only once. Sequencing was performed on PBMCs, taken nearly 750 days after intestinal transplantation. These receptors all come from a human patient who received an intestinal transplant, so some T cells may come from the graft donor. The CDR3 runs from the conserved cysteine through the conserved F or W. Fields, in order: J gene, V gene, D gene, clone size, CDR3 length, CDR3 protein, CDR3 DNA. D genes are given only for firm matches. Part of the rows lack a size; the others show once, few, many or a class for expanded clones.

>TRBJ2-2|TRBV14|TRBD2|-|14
CASRAGTTGGELFF
TGTGCCAGCCGAGCCGGGACTACGGGCGGGGAGCTGTTTTTT
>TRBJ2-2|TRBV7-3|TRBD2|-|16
CASSLLAGGPTGELFF
TGTGCCAGCAGCTTACTAGCGGGAGGGCCCACCGGGGAGCTGTTTTTT
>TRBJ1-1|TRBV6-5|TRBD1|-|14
CASSGRGRDTEAFF
TGTGCCAGCAGTGGCAGGGGGCGGGACACTGAAGCTTTCTTT
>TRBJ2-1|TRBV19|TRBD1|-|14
CASTDRTAYNEQFF
TGTGCCAGTACGGACAGGACTGCCTACAATGAGCAGTTCTTC
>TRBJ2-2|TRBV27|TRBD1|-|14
CASTGQGFTGELFF
TGTGCCAGCACGGGACAGGGGTTCACCGGGGAGCTGTTTTTT
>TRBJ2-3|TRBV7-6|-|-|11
CASSLVDTQYF
TGTGCCAGCAGCTTAGTGGATACGCAGTATTTT
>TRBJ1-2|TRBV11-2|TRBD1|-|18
CASSQLKATGGRGYGYTF
TGTGCCAGCAGCCAACTAAAAGCTACAGGGGGCAGGGGCTATGGCTACACCTTC
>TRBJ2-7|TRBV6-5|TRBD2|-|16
CASSYSTSGRLYEQYF
TGTGCCAGCAGTTACTCGACTAGCGGGAGGCTTTACGAGCAGTACTTC
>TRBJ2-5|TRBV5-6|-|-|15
CASSEPRTRRETQYF
TGTGCCAGCAGCGAACCTAGGACTCGGCGAGAGACCCAGTACTTC
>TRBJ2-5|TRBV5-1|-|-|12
CASSGSRETQYF
TGCGCCAGCAGCGGAAGTCGGGAGACCCAGTACTTC
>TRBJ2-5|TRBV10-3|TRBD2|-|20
CAISESSLAGGRVSRETQYF
TGTGCCATCAGTGAGTCTTCACTAGCGGGGGGACGTGTTAGTCGAGAGACCCAGTACTTC
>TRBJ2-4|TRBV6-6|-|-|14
CASGLTEAKNIQYF
TGTGCCAGCGGACTGACAGAAGCCAAAAACATTCAGTACTTC
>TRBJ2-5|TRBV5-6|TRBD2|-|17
CASSFGFSVAGVETQYF
TGTGCCAGCAGCTTTGGCTTCAGTGTAGCGGGGGTGGAGACCCAGTACTTC
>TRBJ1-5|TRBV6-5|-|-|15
CASSPTLQGSQPQHF
TGTGCCAGCAGCCCTACACTACAGGGATCCCAGCCCCAGCATTTT
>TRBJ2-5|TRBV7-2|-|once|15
CASSTYRDFQETQYF
TGTGCCAGCAGCACCTACCGGGACTTCCAAGAGACCCAGTACTTC
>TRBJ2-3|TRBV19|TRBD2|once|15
CASSMGTSGTDTQYF
TGTGCCAGTAGTATGGGGACTAGCGGGACAGATACGCAGTATTTT
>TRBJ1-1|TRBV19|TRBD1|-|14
CASSPQTGYTEAFF
TGTGCCAGTAGTCCACAGACAGGGTATACTGAAGCTTTCTTT
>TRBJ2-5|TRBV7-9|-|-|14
CASSPRWTRETQYF
TGTGCCAGCAGCCCCAGGTGGACGAGGGAGACCCAGTACTTC
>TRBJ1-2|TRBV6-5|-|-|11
CASSSAGGYTF
TGTGCCAGCAGTTCGGCGGGTGGCTACACCTTC
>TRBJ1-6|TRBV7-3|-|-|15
CASSGRGGFNSPLHF
TGTGCCAGCAGCGGGAGGGGGGGGTTCAATTCACCCCTCCACTTT
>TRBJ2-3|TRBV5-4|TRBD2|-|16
CASSSAGLARTDTQYF
TGTGCCAGCAGCTCTGCGGGACTAGCCCGCACAGATACGCAGTATTTT
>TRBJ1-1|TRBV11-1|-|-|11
CASSRTLEAFF
TGTGCCAGCAGCAGGACATTAGAAGCTTTCTTT
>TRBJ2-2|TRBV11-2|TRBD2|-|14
CASWGTSGSGELFF
TGTGCCAGCTGGGGGACTAGCGGGTCCGGGGAGCTGTTTTTT
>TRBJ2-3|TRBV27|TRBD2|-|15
CASSLTGGVTDTQYF
TGTGCCAGCAGTTTAACGGGAGGGGTCACAGATACGCAGTATTTT
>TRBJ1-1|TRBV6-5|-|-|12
CASSYRQGEAFF
TGTGCCAGCAGTTACCGGCAGGGAGAAGCTTTCTTT
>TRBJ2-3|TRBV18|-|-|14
CASSLSGVLDTQYF
TGTGCCAGCTCACTGTCAGGGGTTTTAGATACGCAGTATTTT
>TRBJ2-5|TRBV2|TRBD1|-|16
CASTPPLDRAMETQYF
TGTGCCAGTACCCCCCCCCTGGACAGGGCGATGGAGACCCAGTACTTC
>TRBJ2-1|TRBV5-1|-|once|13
CASSLAAPNEQFF
TGCGCCAGCAGCTTGGCGGCGCCCAATGAGCAGTTCTTC
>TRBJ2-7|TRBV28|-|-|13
CASSSLGAVEQYF
TGTGCCAGCAGTTCCCTGGGGGCAGTCGAGCAGTACTTC
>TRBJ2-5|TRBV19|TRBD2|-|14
CASSRLAEGETQYF
TGTGCCAGTAGTAGACTAGCGGAGGGGGAGACCCAGTACTTC
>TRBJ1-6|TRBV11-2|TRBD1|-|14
CASSSGQGRSPLHF
TGTGCCAGCAGCTCAGGACAGGGACGCTCACCCCTCCACTTT
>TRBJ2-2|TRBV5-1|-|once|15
CASAMRTENTGELFF
TGCGCCAGCGCCATGAGGACAGAGAACACCGGGGAGCTGTTTTTT
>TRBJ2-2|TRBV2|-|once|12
CASRGNTGELFF
TGTGCCAGCAGGGGAAACACCGGGGAGCTGTTTTTT
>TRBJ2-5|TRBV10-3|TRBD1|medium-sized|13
CARYRGQMETQYF
TGTGCCAGGTACAGGGGGCAGATGGAGACCCAGTACTTC
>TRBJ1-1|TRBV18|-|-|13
CASSYAENTEAFF
TGTGCCAGCTCATACGCCGAGAACACTGAAGCTTTCTTT
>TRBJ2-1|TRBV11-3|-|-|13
CASSLVPSQGQFF
TGTGCCAGCAGCTTAGTACCTTCTCAGGGGCAGTTCTTC
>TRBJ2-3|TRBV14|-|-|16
CASSLETLENTDTQYF
TGTGCCAGCAGCCTTGAGACCCTCGAAAACACAGATACGCAGTATTTT
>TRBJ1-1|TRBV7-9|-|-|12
CASSKANTEAFF
TGTGCCAGCAGCAAAGCGAACACTGAAGCTTTCTTT
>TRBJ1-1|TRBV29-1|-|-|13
CSVEGGVNTEAFF
TGCAGCGTTGAGGGGGGGGTGAACACTGAAGCTTTCTTT
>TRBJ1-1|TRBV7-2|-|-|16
CASSLALWQPNTEAFF
TGTGCCAGCAGCTTAGCTCTATGGCAGCCGAACACTGAAGCTTTCTTT
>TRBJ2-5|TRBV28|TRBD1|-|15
CASSPDDRVAETQYF
TGTGCCAGCAGTCCTGACGACAGGGTGGCGGAGACCCAGTACTTC
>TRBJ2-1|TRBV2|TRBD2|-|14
CASSERAGDNEQFF
TGTGCCAGCAGTGAAAGGGCGGGAGACAATGAGCAGTTCTTC
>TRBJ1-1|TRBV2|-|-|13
CASRGALWTEAFF
TGTGCCAGCCGAGGGGCCTTGTGGACTGAAGCTTTCTTT
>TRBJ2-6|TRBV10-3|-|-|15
CAISAQISGANVLTF
TGTGCCATCAGTGCTCAGATCTCTGGGGCCAACGTCCTGACTTTC
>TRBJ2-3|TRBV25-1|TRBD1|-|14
CASRKTGDTDTQYF
TGTGCCAGCAGAAAGACAGGGGACACAGATACGCAGTATTTT
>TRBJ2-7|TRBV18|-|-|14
CASSPSNSFYEQYF
TGTGCCAGCTCACCAAGTAATTCCTTTTACGAGCAGTACTTC
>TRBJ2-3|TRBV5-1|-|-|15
CASASFRVSTDTQYF
TGCGCCAGCGCATCCTTCAGGGTTAGCACAGATACGCAGTATTTT
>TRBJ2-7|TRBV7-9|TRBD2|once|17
CASSLARAGARAYEQYF
TGTGCCAGCAGCTTAGCGCGAGCGGGGGCTCGGGCTTACGAGCAGTACTTC
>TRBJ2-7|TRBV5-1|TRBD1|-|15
CASSQSTGPAYEQYF
TGCGCCAGCAGCCAGTCGACAGGGCCCGCCTACGAGCAGTACTTC
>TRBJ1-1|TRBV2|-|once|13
CALSQGRGTEAFF
TGTGCCCTATCCCAGGGGAGAGGTACTGAAGCTTTCTTT
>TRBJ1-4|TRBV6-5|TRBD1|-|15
CASSKHEGASEKLFF
TGTGCCAGCAGCAAACACGAGGGGGCTAGTGAAAAACTGTTTTTT
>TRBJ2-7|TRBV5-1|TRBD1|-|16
CASSGKPGQGIYEQYF
TGCGCCAGCAGCGGCAAACCGGGACAGGGGATTTACGAGCAGTACTTC
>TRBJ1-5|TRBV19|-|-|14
CASSVQGGNQPQHF
TGTGCCAGTAGTGTACAGGGTGGCAATCAGCCCCAGCATTTT
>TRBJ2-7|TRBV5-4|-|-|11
CASSLNYEQYF
TGTGCCAGCAGCTTGAACTACGAGCAGTACTTC
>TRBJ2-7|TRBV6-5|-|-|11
CASSATYEQYF
TGTGCCAGCAGTGCAACCTACGAGCAGTACTTC
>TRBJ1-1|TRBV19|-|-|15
CASSALTGGSTEAFF
TGTGCCAGTAGTGCCCTGACAGGAGGAAGCACTGAAGCTTTCTTT
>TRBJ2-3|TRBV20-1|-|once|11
CSARAGDTQYF
TGCAGTGCTAGAGCCGGAGATACGCAGTATTTT
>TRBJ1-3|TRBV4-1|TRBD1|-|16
CASRQIQGARGNTIYF
TGCGCCAGCAGACAAATACAGGGGGCGCGGGGAAACACCATATATTTT
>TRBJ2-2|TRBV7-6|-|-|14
CASSLAGNTGELFF
TGTGCCAGCAGCTTAGCCGGGAACACCGGGGAGCTGTTTTTT